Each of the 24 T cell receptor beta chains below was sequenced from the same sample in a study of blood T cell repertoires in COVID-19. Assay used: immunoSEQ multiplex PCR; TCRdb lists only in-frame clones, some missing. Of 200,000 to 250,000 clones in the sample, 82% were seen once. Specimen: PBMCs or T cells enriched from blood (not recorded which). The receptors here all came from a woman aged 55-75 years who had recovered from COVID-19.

The CDR3 loop reads CASSESQGTYNSPLHF. CDR3 sequence (DNA): TGTGCCAGCAGTGAATCCCAGGGCACCTATAATTCACCCCTCCACTTT. The chain employs TRBV25-1 and TRBJ1-6; D perhaps matches TRBD1 (5 bases). The germline V and J ends were trimmed by 1 base and 2 bases, with 9 bases remaining between them. The CDR3 totals 16 residues. Germline V gene sequence: CDR1 MGHDK, CDR2 SYGVNS.

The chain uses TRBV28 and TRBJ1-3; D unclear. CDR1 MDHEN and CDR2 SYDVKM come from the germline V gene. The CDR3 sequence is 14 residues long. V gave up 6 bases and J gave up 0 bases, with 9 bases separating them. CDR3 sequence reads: CASRGRPSGNTIYF. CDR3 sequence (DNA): TGTGCCAGCAGGGGCCGACCCTCTGGAAACACCATATATTTT.

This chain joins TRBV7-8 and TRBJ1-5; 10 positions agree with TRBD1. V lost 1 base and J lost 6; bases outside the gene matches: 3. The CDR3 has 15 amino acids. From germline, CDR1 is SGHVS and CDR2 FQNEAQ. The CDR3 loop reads CASSLVRDRGQPQHF. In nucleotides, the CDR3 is TGTGCCAGCAGCTTAGTACGGGACAGGGGTCAGCCCCAGCATTTT.

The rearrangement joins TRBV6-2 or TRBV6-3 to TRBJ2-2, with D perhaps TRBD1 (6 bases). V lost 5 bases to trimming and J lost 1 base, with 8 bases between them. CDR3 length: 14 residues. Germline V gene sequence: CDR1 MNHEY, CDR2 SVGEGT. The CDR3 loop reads CASSRDKNTGELFF. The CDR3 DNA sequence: TGTGCCAGCAGTCGGGACAAGAACACCGGGGAGCTGTTTTTT.

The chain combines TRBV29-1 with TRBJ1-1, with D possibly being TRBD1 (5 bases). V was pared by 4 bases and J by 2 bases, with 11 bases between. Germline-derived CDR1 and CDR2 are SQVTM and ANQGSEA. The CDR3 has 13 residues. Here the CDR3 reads CSVAFTGNTEAFF. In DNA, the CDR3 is TGCAGCGTTGCTTTTACAGGTAACACTGAAGCTTTCTTT.

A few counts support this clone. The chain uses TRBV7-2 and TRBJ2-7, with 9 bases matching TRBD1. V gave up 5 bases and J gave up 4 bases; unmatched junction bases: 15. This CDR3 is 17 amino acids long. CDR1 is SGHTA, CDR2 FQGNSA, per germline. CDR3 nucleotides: TGTGCCAGCAGCCCGAGTCCGGGACAGGGCTCCTCTTACGAGCAGTACTTC. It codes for CASSPSPGQGSSYEQYF.

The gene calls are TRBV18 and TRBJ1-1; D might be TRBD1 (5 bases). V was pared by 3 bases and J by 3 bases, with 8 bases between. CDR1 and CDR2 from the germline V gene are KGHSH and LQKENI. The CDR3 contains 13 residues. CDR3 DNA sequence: TGTGCCAGCTCACCCAGGGTTGACACTGAAGCTTTCTTT. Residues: CASSPRVDTEAFF.

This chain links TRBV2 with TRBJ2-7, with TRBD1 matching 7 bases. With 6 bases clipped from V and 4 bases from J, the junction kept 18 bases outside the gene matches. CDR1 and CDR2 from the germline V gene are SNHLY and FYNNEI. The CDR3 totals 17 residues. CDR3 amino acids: CASRKTGQVSFTYEQYF. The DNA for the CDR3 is TGTGCCAGCAGAAAGACAGGGCAAGTGAGTTTCACTTACGAGCAGTACTTC.

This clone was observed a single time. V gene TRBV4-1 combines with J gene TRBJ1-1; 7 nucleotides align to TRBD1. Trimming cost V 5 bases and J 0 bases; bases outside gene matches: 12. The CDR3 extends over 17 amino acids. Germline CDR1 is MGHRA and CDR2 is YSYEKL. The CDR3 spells CASSTQVLGTVNTEAFF. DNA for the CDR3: TGCGCCAGCAGCACACAGGTCCTAGGGACAGTGAACACTGAAGCTTTCTTT.

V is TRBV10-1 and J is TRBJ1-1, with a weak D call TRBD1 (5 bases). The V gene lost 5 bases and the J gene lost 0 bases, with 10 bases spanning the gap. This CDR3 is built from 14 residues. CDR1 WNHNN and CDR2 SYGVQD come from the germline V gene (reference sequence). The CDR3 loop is CASSWGTLNTEAFF. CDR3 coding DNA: TGCGCCAGCAGTTGGGGCACCTTGAACACTGAAGCTTTCTTT.

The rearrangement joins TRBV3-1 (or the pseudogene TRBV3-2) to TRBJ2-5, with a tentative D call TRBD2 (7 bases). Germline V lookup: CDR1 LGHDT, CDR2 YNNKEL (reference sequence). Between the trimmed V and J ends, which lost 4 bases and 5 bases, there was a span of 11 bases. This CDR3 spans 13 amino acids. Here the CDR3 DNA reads TGTGCCAGCAGCCTGGCGGGGGCGGAGACCCAGTACTTC. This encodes CASSLAGAETQYF.

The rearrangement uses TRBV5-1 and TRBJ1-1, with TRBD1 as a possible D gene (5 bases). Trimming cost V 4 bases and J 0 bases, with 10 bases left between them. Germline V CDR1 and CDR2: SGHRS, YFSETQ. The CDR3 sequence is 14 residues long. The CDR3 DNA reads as TGCGCCAGCAGCCTGACAGTGATGAACACTGAAGCTTTCTTT. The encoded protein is CASSLTVMNTEAFF.

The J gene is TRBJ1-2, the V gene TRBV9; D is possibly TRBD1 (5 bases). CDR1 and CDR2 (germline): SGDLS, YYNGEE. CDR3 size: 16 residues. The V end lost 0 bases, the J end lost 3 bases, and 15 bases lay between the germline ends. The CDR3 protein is CASSVDGGVSYYGYTF. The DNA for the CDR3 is TGTGCCAGCAGCGTAGATGGAGGGGTCAGTTACTATGGCTACACCTTC.

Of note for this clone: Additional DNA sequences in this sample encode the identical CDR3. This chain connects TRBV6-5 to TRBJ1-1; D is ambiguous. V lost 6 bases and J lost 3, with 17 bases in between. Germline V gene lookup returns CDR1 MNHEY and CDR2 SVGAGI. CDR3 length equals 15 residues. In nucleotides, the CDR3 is TGTGCCAGCAGCGAGGCAGGAGGTGGGGACACTGAAGCTTTCTTT. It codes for CASSEAGGGDTEAFF.

This CDR3 is CASTAPGTGAVRGGNTIYF. The DNA of the CDR3 is TGTGCCAGCACCGCTCCCGGGACAGGGGCAGTTCGTGGCGGAAACACCATATATTTT. The rearrangement links TRBV5-6 to TRBJ1-3, with 10 bases identical to TRBD1. V shed 6 bases, J shed 4 bases, and the junction held 19 bases outside the gene matches. The CDR3 has 19 residues. Germline CDR1 is SGHDT and CDR2 is YYEEEE.

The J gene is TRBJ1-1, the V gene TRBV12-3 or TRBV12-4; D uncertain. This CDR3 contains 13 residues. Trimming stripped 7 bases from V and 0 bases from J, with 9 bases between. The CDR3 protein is CASTRSMNTEAFF. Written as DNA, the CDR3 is TGTGCCAGCACGAGGAGTATGAACACTGAAGCTTTCTTT.

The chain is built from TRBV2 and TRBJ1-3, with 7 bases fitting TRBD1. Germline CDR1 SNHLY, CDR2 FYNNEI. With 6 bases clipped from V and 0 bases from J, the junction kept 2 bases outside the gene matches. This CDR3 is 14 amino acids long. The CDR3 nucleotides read TGTGCCAGCAGCGACAGGGTCTCTGGAAACACCATATATTTT. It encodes CASSDRVSGNTIYF.

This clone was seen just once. DNA for the CDR3: TGTGCCAGCAGCTTAGAGTTAGCGGGGACCTACAATGAGCAGTTCTTC. Translating it yields CASSLELAGTYNEQFF. This chain links TRBV7-9 with TRBJ2-1, with TRBD2 identical over 8 bases. V shed 1 base and J 2 bases; nucleotides not matched to a gene: 4. The germline V gene encodes CDR1 SEHNR and CDR2 FQNEAQ (reference sequence). The CDR3 consists of 16 residues.

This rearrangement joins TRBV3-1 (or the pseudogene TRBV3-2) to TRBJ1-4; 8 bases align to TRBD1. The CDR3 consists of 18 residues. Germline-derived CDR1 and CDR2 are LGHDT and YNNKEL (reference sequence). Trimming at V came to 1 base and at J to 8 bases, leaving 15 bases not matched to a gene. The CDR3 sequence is CASSQVAGGAGNREKLFF. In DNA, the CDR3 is TGTGCCAGCAGCCAAGTCGCAGGGGGCGCGGGAAACCGAGAAAAACTGTTTTTT.

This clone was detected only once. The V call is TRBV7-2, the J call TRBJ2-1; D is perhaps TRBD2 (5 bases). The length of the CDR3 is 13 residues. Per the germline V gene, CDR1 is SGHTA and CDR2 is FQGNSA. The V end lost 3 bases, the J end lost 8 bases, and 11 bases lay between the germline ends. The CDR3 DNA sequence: TGTGCCAGCAGCTTGTCTAGCAGCTATGAGCAGTTCTTC. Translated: CASSLSSSYEQFF.

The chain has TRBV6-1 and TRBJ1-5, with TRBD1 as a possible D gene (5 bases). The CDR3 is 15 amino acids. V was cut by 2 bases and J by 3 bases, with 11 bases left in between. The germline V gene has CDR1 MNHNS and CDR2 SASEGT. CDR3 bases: TGTGCCAGCAGTGAATTTCACAGGACCAATCAGCCCCAGCATTTT. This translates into CASSEFHRTNQPQHF.

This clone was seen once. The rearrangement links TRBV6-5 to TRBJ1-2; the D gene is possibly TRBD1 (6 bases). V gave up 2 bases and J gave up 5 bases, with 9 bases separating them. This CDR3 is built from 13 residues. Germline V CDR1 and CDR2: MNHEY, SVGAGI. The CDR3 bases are TGTGCCAGCAGTTACCGGACAGATTATGGCTACACCTTC. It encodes CASSYRTDYGYTF.

CDR3 sequence (DNA): TGCGCCAGCAGCATCCGAGGGAACTCTGGAAACACCATATATTTT. This sequence encodes CASSIRGNSGNTIYF. The chain carries TRBV5-1 and TRBJ1-3, with D unresolved. V lost 4 bases to trimming and J lost 0 bases, with 11 bases between them. Germline V CDR1 and CDR2: SGHRS, YFSETQ. The CDR3 has 15 amino acids.

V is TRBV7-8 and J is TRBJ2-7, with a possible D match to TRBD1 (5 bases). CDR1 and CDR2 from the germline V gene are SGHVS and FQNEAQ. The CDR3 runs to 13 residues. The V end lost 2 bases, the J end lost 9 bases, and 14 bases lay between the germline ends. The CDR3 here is CASSLRGQYPQYF. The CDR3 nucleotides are TGTGCCAGCAGCTTAAGGGGCCAATACCCGCAGTACTTC.